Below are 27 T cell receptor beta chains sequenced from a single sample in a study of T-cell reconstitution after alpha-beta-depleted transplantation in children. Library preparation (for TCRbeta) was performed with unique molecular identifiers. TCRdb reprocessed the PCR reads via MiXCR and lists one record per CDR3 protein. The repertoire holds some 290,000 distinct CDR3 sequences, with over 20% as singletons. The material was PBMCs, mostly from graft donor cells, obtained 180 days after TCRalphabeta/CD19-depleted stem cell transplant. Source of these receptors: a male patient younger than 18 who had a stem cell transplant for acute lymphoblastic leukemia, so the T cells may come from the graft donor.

CDR3 sequence reads: CAISESNTRTANTEAFF. The CDR3 DNA sequence: TGTGCCATCAGTGAGTCGAATACCCGGACAGCTAACACTGAAGCTTTCTTT. The chain uses TRBV10-3 and TRBJ1-1, with D perhaps TRBD1 (6 bases). CDR1 is ENHRY, CDR2 SYGVKD, per germline. Trimming removed 0 bases at V and 2 bases at J, with 16 bases between. The CDR3 is 17 residues long.

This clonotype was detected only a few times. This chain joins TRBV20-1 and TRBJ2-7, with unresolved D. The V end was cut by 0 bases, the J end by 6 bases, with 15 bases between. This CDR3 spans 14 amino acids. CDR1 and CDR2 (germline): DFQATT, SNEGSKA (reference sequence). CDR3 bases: TGCAGTGCTAGAGATCCTGGAACCCTCCGCGAGCAGTACTTC. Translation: CSARDPGTLREQYF.

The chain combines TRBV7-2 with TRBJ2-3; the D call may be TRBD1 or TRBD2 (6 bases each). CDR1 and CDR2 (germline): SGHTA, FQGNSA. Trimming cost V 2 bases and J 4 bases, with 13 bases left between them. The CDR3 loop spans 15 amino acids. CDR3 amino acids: CASSLSFGGPDTQYF. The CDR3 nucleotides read TGTGCCAGCAGCTTATCATTCGGGGGCCCAGATACGCAGTATTTT. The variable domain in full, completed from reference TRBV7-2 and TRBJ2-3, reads GAGVSQSPSNKVTEKGKDVELRCDPISGHTALYWYRQSLGQGLEFLIYFQGNSAPDKSGLPSDRFSAERTGGSVSTLTIQRTQQEDSAVYLCASSLSFGGPDTQYFGPGTRLTVL.

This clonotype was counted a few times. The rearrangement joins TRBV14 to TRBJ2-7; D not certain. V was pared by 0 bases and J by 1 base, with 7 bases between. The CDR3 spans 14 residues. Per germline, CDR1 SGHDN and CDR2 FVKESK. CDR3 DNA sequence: TGTGCCAGCAGCCAAGATGTAGAGTCCTACGAGCAGTACTTC. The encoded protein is CASSQDVESYEQYF. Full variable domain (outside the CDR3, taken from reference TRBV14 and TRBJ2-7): EAGVTQFPSHSVIEKGQTVTLRCDPISGHDNLYWYRRVMGKEIKFLLHFVKESKQDESGMPNNRFLAERTGGTYSTLKVQPAELEDSGVYFCASSQDVESYEQYFGPGTRLTVT.

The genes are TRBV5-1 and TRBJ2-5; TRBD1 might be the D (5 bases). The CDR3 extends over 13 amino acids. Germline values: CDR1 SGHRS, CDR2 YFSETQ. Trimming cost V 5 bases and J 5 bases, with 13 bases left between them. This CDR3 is CASSFQGYETQYF. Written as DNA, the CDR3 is TGCGCCAGCAGTTTTCAGGGATACGAGACCCAGTACTTC. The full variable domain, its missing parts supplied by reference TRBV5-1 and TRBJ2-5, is KAGVTQTPRYLIKTRGQQVTLSCSPISGHRSVSWYQQTPGQGLQFLFEYFSETQRNKGNFPGRFSGRQFSNSRSEMNVSTLELGDSALYLCASSFQGYETQYFGPGTRLLVL.

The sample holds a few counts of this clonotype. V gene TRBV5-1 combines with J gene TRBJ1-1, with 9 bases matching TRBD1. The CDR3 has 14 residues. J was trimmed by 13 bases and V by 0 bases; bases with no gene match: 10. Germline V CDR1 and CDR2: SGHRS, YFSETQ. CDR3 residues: CASSLEQGAPAGFF. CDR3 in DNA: TGCGCCAGCAGCTTGGAACAGGGGGCCCCCGCTGGTTTCTTT.

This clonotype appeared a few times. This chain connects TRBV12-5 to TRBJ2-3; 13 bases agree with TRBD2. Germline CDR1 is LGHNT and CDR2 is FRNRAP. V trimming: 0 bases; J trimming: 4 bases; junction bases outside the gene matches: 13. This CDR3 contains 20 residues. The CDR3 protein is CASGLVRRGLAGAAADTQYF. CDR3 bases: TGTGCTAGTGGTTTGGTACGCCGAGGACTAGCGGGAGCGGCCGCAGATACGCAGTATTTT.

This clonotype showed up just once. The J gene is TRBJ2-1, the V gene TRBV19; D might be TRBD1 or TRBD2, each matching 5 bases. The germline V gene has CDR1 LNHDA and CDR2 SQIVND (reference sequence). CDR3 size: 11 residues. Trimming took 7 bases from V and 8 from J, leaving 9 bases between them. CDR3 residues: CASTMGDEQFF. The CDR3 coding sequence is TGTGCCAGTACCATGGGGGATGAGCAGTTCTTC.

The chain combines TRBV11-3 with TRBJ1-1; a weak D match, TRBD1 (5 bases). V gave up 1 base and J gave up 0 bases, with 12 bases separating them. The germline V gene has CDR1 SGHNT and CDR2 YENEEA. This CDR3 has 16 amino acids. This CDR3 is CASSLGGRALNTEAFF. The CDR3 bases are TGTGCCAGCAGCTTAGGGGGCAGGGCCTTGAACACTGAAGCTTTCTTT.

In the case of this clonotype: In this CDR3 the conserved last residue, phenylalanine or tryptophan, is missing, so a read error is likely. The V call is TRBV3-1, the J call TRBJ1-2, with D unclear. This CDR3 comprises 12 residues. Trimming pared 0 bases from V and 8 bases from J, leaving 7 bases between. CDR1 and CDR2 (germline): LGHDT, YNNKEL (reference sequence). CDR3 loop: CASSQDRIGYTY. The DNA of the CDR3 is TGTGCCAGCAGCCAAGATCGGATCGGCTACACCTAC.

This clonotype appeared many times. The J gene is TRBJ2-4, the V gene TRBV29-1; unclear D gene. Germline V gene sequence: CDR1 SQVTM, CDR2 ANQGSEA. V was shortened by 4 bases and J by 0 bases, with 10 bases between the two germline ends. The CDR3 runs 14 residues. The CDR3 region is CSVGVRLAKNIQYF. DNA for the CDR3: TGCAGCGTTGGGGTTCGGTTAGCCAAAAACATTCAGTACTTC.

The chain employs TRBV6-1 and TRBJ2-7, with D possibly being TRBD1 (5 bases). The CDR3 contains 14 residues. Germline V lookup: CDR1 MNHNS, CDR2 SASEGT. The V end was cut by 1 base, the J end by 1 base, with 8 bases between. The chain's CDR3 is CASSEGSGSYEQYF. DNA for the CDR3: TGTGCCAGCAGTGAAGGATCAGGGTCCTACGAGCAGTACTTC.

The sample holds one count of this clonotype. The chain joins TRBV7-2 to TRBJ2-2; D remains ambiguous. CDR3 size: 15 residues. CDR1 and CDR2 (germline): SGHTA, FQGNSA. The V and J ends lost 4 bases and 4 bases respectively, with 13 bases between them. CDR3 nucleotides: TGTGCCAGCAGCTCGGCCGGATGGAGCACCGGGGAGCTGTTTTTT. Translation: CASSSAGWSTGELFF.

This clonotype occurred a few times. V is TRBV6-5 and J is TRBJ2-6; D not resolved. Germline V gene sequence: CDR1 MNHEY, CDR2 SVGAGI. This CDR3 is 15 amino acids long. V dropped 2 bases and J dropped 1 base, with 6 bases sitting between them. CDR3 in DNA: TGTGCCAGCAGTTACAGGGTATCTGGGGCCAACGTCCTGACTTTC. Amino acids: CASSYRVSGANVLTF.

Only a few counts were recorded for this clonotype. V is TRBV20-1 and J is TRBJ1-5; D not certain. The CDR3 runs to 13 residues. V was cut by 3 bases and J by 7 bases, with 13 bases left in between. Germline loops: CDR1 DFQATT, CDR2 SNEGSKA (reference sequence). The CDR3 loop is CSARLGLRQPQHF. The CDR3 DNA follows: TGCAGTGCTAGGCTAGGGCTAAGACAGCCCCAGCATTTT.

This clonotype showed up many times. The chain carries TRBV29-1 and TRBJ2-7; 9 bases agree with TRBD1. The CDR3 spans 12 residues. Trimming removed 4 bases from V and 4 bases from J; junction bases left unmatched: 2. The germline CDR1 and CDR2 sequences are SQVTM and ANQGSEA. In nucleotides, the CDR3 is TGCAGCGTTGCAGACAGGGGGTACGAGCAGTACTTC. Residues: CSVADRGYEQYF.

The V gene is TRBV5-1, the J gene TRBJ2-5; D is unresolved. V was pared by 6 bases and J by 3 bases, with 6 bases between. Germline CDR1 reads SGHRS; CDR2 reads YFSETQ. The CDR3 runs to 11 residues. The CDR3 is CASTNEETQYF. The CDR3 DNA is TGCGCCAGCACCAATGAAGAGACCCAGTACTTC.

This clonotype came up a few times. The DNA for the CDR3 is TGCGCCAGCAGCTTCGGGGGTTTCAACACTGAAGCTTTCTTT. Protein sequence: CASSFGGFNTEAFF. J is TRBJ1-1 and V is TRBV5-1, with D possibly TRBD1 on 5 matching bases. Trimming pared 2 bases from V and 2 bases from J, leaving 10 bases between. This CDR3 is built from 14 residues. Germline lookup yields CDR1 SGHRS and CDR2 YFSETQ.

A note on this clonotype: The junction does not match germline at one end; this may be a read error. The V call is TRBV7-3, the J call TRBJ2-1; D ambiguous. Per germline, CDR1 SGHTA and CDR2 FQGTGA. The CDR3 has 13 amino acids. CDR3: CASSFLGMNEQLF. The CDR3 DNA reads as TGTGCCAGCAGCTTCCTAGGCATGAATGAGCAGCTCTTC.

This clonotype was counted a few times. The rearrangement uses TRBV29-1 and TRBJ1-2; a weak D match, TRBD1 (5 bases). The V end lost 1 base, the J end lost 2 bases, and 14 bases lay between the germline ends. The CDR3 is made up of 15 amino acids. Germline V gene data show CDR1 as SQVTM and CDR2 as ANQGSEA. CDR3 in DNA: TGCAGCGTTGAAGTGTGGACACCCCTAAACTATGGCTACACCTTC. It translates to CSVEVWTPLNYGYTF.

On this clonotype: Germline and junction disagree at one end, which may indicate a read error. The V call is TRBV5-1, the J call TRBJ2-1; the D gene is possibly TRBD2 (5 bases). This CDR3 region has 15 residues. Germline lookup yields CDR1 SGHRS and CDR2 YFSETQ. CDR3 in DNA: TGCGCCAGCAGCAACGGACTGACTTTATGGGCTGAGCAGTCCTTC. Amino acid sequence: CASSNGLTLWAEQSF.

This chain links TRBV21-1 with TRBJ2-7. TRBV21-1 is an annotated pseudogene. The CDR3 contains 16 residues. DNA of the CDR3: TGTGCCAGCAGCAAAGCGCTTTCCAGGTACTCCTACGAGCAGTACTTC. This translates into CASSKALSRYSYEQYF.

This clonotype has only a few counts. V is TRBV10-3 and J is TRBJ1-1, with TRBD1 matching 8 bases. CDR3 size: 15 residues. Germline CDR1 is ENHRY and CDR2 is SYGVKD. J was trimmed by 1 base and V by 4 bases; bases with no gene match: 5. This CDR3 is CAISVSGTGNTEAFF. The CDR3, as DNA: TGTGCCATCAGTGTATCCGGGACAGGGAACACTGAAGCTTTCTTT.

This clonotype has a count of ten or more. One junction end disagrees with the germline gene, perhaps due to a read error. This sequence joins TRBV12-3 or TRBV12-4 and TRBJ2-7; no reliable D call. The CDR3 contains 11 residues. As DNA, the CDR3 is TGTGCCAGCAGTTTCTCCAACGAGCAGTACTTC. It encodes CASSFSNEQYF.

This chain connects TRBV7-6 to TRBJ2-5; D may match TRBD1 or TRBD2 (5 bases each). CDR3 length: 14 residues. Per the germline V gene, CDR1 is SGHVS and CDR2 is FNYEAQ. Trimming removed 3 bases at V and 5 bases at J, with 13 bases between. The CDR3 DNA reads TGTGCCAGCAGCTTTGGACCGGGACCCGAGACCCAGTACTTC. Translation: CASSFGPGPETQYF.

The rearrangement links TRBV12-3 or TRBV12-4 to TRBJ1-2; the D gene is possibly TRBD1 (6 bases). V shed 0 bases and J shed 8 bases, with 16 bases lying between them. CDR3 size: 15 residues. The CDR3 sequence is CASSLAQQGREGYTF. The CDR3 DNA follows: TGTGCCAGCAGTTTAGCCCAACAGGGCCGGGAAGGCTACACCTTC.

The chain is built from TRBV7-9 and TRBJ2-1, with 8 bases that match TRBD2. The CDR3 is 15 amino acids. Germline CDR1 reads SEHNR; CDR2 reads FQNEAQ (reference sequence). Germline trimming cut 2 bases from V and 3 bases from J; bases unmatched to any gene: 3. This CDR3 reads CASSLSGSYYNEQFF. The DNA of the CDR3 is TGTGCCAGCAGCTTAAGCGGGAGTTACTACAATGAGCAGTTCTTC.